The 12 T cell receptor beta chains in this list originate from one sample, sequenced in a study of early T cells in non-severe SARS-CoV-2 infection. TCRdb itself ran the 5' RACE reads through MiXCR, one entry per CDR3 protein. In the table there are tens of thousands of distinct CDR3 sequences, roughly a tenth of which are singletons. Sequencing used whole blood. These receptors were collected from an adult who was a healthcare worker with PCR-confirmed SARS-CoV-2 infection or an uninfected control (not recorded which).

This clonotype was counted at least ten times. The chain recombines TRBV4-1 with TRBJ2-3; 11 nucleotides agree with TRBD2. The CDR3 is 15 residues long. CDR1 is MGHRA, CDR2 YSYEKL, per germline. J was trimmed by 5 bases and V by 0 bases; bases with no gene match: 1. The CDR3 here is CASSQDGLAGDTQYF. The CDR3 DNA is TGCGCCAGCAGCCAAGATGGACTAGCGGGAGATACGCAGTATTTT.

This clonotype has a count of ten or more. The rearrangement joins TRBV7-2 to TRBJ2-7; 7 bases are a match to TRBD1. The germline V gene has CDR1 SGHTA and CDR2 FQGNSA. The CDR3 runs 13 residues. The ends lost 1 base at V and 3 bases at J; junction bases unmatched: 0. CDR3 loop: CASSLDRGYEQYF. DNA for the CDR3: TGTGCCAGCAGCTTAGACAGGGGCTACGAGCAGTACTTC. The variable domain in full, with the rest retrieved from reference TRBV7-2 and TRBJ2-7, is GAGVSQSPSNKVTEKGKDVELRCDPISGHTALYWYRQSLGQGLEFLIYFQGNSAPDKSGLPSDRFSAERTGGSVSTLTIQRTQQEDSAVYLCASSLDRGYEQYFGPGTRLTVT.

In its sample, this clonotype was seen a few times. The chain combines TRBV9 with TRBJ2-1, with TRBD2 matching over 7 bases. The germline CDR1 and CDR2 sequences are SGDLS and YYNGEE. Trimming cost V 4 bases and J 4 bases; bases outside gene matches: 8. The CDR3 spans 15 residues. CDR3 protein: CASSLGWEGYNEQFF. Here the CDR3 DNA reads TGTGCCAGCAGCCTAGGGTGGGAGGGGTACAATGAGCAGTTCTTC.

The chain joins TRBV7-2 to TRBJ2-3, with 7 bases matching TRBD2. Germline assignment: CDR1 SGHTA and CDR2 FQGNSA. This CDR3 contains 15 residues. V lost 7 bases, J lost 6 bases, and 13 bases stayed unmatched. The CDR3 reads CASTYRGSGADTQYF. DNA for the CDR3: TGTGCCAGCACCTATCGCGGGAGCGGAGCGGATACGCAGTATTTT. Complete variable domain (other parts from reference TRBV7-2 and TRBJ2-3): GAGVSQSPSNKVTEKGKDVELRCDPISGHTALYWYRQSLGQGLEFLIYFQGNSAPDKSGLPSDRFSAERTGGSVSTLTIQRTQQEDSAVYLCASTYRGSGADTQYFGPGTRLTVL.

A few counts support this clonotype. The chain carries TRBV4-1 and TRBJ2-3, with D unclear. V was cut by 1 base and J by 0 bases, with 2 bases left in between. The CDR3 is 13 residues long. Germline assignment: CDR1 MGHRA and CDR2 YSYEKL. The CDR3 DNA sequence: TGCGCCAGCAGCCAAGGAAGCACAGATACGCAGTATTTT. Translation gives CASSQGSTDTQYF.

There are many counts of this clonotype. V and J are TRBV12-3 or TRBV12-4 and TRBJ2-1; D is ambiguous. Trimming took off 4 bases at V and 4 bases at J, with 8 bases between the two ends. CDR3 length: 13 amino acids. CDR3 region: CASSSLGYNEQFF. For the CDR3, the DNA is TGTGCCAGCAGTTCCCTGGGGTACAATGAGCAGTTCTTC.

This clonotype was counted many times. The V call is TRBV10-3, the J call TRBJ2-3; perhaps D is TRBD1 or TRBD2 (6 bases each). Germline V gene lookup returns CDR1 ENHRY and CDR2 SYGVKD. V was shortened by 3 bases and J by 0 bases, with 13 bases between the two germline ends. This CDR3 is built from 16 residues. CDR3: CAISDLQGTSTDTQYF. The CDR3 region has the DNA TGTGCCATCAGTGATCTTCAGGGGACTAGCACAGATACGCAGTATTTT.

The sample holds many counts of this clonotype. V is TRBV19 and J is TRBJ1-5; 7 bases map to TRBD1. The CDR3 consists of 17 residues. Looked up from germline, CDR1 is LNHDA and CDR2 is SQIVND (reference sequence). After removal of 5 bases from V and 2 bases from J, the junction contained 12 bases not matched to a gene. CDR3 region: CASSGPGGLWGNQPQHF. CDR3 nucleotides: TGTGCCAGTAGTGGCCCAGGGGGATTGTGGGGCAATCAGCCCCAGCATTTT.

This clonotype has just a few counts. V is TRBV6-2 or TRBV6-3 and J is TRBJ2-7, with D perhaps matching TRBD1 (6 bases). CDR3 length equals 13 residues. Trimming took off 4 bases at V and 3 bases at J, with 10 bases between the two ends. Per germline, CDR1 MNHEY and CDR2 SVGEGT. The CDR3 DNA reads TGTGCCAGCAGTTTCGACAGGATCTACGAGCAGTACTTC. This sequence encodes CASSFDRIYEQYF.

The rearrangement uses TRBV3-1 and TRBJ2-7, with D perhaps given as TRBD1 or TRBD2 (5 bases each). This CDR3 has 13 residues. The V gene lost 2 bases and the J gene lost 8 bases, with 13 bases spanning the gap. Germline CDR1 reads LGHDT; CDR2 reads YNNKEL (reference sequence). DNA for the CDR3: TGTGCCAGCAGCCAATATACAGGAGGCCAGCAGTACTTC. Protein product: CASSQYTGGQQYF.

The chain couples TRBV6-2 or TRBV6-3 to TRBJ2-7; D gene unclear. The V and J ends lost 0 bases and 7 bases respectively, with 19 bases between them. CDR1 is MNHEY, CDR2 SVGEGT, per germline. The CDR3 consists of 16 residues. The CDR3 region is CASSYSYPGSAQEQYF. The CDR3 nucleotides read TGTGCCAGCAGTTACTCTTATCCGGGCTCAGCTCAGGAGCAGTACTTC.

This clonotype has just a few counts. The CDR3 spells CASSVVAGVLDEQYF. The CDR3 nucleotides are TGTGCCAGCAGCGTCGTAGCGGGAGTCCTCGACGAGCAGTACTTC. This sequence joins TRBV7-2 and TRBJ2-7; 9 bases fit TRBD2. V lost 5 bases and J lost 5; bases outside the gene matches: 10. This CDR3 has 15 amino acids. CDR1 is SGHTA, CDR2 FQGNSA, per germline.